Given below is one T cell receptor (beta chain) in context. This sample is part of a study of blood T cell repertoires in COVID-19. This CDR3 comprises 15 residues. CDR1 and CDR2 (germline): MNHEY, SVGAGI. V shed 6 bases and J shed 0 bases, with 11 bases lying between them. The assay was immunoSEQ multiplex PCR, and TCRdb's table has in-frame clones only and misses some. The data show about 400,000 clones, roughly 90% seen once. This clonotype was obtained from a woman aged 35 to 49 with acute COVID-19. The sample comprised PBMCs or T cells enriched from blood (not recorded which). The rearrangement links TRBV6-5 to TRBJ1-4; D may be TRBD1 (6 bases). The CDR3 DNA sequence: TGTGCCAGCAGCCCCGGACAGTCAACTAATGAAAAACTGTTTTTT. Translated: CASSPGQSTNEKLFF.